This TCR beta chain derives from a study of technical replicates of blood from four donors. The V end was cut by 2 bases, the J end by 10 bases, with 13 bases between. This CDR3 spans 14 amino acids. Germline assignment: CDR1 SGHNT and CDR2 YYREEE (reference sequence). There are a few counts of this clone. The protocol was immunoSEQ multiplex PCR, while the TCRdb copy is restricted to in-frame clones and leaves out a portion. The table has fewer than 95,000 clones, around nine tenths seen once. The material sequenced was T cells isolated from PBMCs. The chain uses TRBV5-4 and TRBJ1-6; D is undetermined. This clonotype originated in a human donor in good health. DNA of the CDR3: TGTGCCAGCAGCTTAGTGGAAGAGACATCACCCCTCCACTTT. Its protein is CASSLVEETSPLHF.